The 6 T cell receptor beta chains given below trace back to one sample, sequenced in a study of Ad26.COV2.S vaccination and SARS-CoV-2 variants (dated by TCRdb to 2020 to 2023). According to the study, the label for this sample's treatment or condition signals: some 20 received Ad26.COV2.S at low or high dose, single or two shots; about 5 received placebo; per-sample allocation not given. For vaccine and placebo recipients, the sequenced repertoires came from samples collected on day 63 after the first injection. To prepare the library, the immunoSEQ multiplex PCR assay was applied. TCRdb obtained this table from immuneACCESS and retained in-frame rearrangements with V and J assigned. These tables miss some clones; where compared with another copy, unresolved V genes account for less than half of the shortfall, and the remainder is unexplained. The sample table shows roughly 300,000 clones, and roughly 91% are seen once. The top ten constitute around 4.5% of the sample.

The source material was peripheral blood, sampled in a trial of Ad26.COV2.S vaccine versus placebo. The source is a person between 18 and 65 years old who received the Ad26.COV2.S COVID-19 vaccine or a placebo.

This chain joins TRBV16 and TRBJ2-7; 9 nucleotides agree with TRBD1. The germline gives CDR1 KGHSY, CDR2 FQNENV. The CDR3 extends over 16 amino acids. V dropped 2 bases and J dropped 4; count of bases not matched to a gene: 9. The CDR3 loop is CASSQLTGGNRYEQYF. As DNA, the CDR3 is TGTGCCAGCAGCCAACTAACAGGGGGCAATCGGTACGAGCAGTACTTC.

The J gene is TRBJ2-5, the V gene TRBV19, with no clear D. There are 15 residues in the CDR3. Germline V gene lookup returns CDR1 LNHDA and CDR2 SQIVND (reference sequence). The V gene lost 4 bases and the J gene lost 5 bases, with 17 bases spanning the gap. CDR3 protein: CASSTSPVVTETQYF. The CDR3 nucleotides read TGTGCCAGTAGTACCTCGCCGGTGGTCACGGAGACCCAGTACTTC. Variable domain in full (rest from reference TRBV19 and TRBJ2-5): DGGITQSPKYLFRKEGQNVTLSCEQNLNHDAMYWYRQDPGQGLRLIYYSQIVNDFQKGDIAEGYSVSREKKESFPLTVTSAQKNPTAFYLCASSTSPVVTETQYFGPGTRLLVL.

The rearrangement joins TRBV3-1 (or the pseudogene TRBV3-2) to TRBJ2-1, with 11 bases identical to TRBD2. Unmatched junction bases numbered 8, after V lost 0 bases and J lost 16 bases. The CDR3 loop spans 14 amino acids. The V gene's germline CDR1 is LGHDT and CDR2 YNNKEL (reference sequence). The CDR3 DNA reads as TGTGCCAGCAGCCAAGACTCTAGCGGGAGGAGTCGATTCTTC. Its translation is CASSQDSSGRSRFF.

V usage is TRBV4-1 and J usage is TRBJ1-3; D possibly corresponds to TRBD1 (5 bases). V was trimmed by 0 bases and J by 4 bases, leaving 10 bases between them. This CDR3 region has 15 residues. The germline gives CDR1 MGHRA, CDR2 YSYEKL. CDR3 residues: CASSQDSTAGNTIYF. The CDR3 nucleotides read TGCGCCAGCAGCCAAGATTCGACAGCCGGAAACACCATATATTTT.

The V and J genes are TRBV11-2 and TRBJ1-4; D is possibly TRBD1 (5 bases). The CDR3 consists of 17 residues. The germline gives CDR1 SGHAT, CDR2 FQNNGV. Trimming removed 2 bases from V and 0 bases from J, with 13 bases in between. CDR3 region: CASSLRGFRSTNEKLFF. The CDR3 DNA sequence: TGTGCCAGCAGCTTAAGGGGTTTTCGCTCAACTAATGAAAAACTGTTTTTT.

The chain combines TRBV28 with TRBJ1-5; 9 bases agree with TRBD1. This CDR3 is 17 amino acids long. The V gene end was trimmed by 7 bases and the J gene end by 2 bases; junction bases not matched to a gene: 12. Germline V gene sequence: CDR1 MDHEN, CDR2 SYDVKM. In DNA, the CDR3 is TGTGCCAGCACCGCGGCCAGTGACAGGGGGGGCAATCAGCCCCAGCATTTT. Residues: CASTAASDRGGNQPQHF.